Below, one T cell receptor beta chain is given with its context. The CDR3 is made up of 13 amino acids. Per germline, CDR1 LGHNT and CDR2 FRNRAP. With V trimmed by 5 bases and J by 4 bases, 2 bases remained unmatched. This entry comes from a study of blood T cell repertoires in COVID-19. For the study at large: The study drew acute and convalescent COVID-19 samples from the United States, Italy and Spain. T cells, B-cell-depleted T cells, or PBMCs supplied cDNA or gDNA.

Study processing details: Scientists estimated how many nucleated cells there were by amplifying reference gene primers. Generated by immunoSEQ multiplex PCR, the TCRdb table keeps only in-frame clones and is missing some. D and trimming were read from the DNA, whereas the V and J calls and clone size are those reported in that table. The table records roughly 150,000 clones, 70% to 90% of them present only once. This receptor was obtained from a man between 60 and 70 years old with acute or convalescent COVID-19. This sequence joins TRBV12-5 and TRBJ1-3, with TRBD1 matching 7 bases. Input material: peripheral blood. DNA of the CDR3: TGTGCTAGTGGTAGGGGACAGGGAAACACCATATATTTT. This codes for CASGRGQGNTIYF.